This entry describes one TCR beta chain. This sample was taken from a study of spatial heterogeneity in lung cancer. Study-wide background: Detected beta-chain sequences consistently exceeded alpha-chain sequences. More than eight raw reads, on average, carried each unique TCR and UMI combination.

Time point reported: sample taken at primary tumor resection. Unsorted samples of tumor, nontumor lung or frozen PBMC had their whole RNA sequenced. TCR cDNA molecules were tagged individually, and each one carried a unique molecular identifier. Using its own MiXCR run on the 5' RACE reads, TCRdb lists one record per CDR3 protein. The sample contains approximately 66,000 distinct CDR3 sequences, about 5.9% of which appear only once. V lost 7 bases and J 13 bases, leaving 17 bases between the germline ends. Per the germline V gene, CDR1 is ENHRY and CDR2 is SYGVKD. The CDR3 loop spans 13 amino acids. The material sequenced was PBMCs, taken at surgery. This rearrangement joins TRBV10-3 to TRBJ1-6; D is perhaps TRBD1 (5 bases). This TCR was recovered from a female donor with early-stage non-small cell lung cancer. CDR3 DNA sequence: TGTGCCATCACTAATGGGATTTGGGGGCCCCTCCACTTT. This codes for CAITNGIWGPLHF.